Below are 2 T cell receptor beta chains sequenced from a single sample in a study of beta chain features in type 1 diabetes. Whole-study results and caveats: Type 1 diabetes patients showed a moderate but significant shortening of TCRB CDR3s in all four CD4+ subsets.

No antigens are known for them. Sequenced material consisted of expressed TCRB transcripts (all of the isolated RNA was reverse transcribed). Sequenced by immunoSEQ multiplex PCR; TCRdb stores in-frame clones only, minus some. The sample lists fewer than 45,000 clones, roughly 70% occurring once. Sequences were obtained from Tregs from blood. The origin of the receptors is a man aged 30-40 years with type 1 diabetes. Some clones in this sample may be carry-over from other donors' samples.

The chain combines TRBV5-4 with TRBJ2-4, with TRBD2 as a possible D gene (7 bases). CDR3 length: 14 amino acids. Germline CDR1 is SGHNT and CDR2 is YYREEE (reference sequence). Trimming stripped 0 bases from V and 9 bases from J, with 13 bases between. The CDR3 reads CASSLGGGGGIQYF. The CDR3 DNA sequence: TGTGCCAGCAGCTTGGGGGGGGGCGGTGGCATTCAGTACTTC. Drawing the rest from reference TRBV5-4 and TRBJ2-4, the complete variable domain is ETGVTQSPTHLIKTRGQQVTLRCSSQSGHNTVSWYQQALGQGPQFIFQYYREEENGRGNFPPRFSGLQFPNYSSELNVNALELDDSALYLCASSLGGGGGIQYFGAGTRLSVL.

There are a few counts of this clone. The rearrangement links TRBV6-6 to TRBJ1-5, with D possibly being TRBD1 (6 bases). Trimming cost V 1 base and J 5 bases, with 9 bases left between them. Germline lookup yields CDR1 MNHNY and CDR2 SVGAGI (reference sequence). This CDR3 spans 14 amino acids. The CDR3 region is CASSYWTADQPQHF. The CDR3, as DNA: TGTGCCAGCAGTTACTGGACAGCCGATCAGCCCCAGCATTTT.